This T cell receptor (beta chain) was identified in a study of Graves' ophthalmopathy and Graves' hyperthyroidism. General study findings and limits: In blood, most expanded thyroid clonotypes above 0.001 frequency were also detected.

The CDR3 consists of 14 residues. The ends were cut back, 1 base at V and 3 bases at J, with 7 bases in the middle. CDR1 is SGHNT and CDR2 is YYREEE in the germline V gene (reference sequence). CDR3 regions of TCR beta were amplified from RNA transcripts. The first-round RT-PCR employed HTBI primers together with the Qiagen OneStep RT-PCR kit. A multiplex PCR was then performed as the second round. TCRdb re-analysed the multiplex PCR reads in MiXCR, keeping a single row per CDR3 protein. The sample lists about 740,000 distinct CDR3 sequences, roughly 41% seen once, with 40% to 45% in the top ten. Details on this clonotype: Antigen specificity is unknown.

The source is an adult man with Graves' ophthalmopathy. This chain joins TRBV5-4 and TRBJ2-2; no clear D. The specimen was peripheral blood. The CDR3 spells CASSLNRYTGELFF. CDR3 DNA: TGTGCCAGCAGCTTGAACCGCTACACCGGGGAGCTGTTTTTT.